The present entry profiles one T cell receptor beta chain with its context. Its binding antigen is unknown. Base quality data are lacking; no much larger clone is found one base away. Libraries were made using the immunoSEQ multiplex PCR assay. Drawn from immuneACCESS, this table holds only the in-frame rearrangements with V and J called that TCRdb kept. Clones are partly lost; checked studies trace under half to an unresolved V gene and leave the rest unexplained. In all, the sample holds 75,000 to 100,000 clones, and 89% of those were seen once. The ten largest clones take up roughly 6% of the sample. The sample is drawn from a study of control samples from healthy donors and cancer patients (dated by TCRdb to 2018 to 2020). The clonotype originates from a man aged 45-60 years in good health. The sample comprised blood.

The nucleotide sequence is given as TGTGCCAGCAGTTACTCGACCGGACACTTCTACGAGCAGTACTTC. Its coded protein is CASSYSTGHFYEQYF. The chain links TRBV6-2 or TRBV6-3 with TRBJ2-7; a tentative D call is TRBD1 (5 bases match). A distance of 12 bases separates the germline ends of V and J, which lose 0 bases and 3 bases respectively. From the germline V gene, CDR1 is MNHEY and CDR2 is SVGEGT. Inclusive of the bounding cysteine and phenylalanine, the CDR3 is 15 residues long. The kept DNA is CDR3 alone, 45 bases in frame from the first base.